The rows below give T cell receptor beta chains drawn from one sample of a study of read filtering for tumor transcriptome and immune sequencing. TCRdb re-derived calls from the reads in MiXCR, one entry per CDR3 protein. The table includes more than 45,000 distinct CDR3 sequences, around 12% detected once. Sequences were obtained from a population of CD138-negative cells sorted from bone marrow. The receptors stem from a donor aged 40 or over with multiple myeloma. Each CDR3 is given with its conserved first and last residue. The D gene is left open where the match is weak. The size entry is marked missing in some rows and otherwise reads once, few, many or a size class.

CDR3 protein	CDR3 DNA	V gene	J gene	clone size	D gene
CSARPEKLAADTQYF	TGCAGTGCTAGACCGGAAAAACTAGCAGCAGATACGCAGTATTTT	TRBV20-1	TRBJ2-3	many	.
CASSLGGFSGGADTQYF	TGTGCCAGCAGTTTAGGGGGGTTTAGCGGGGGGGCGGATACGCAGTATTTT	TRBV12-3/TRBV12-4	TRBJ2-3	many	TRBD2
CASSEVGTVGANTGELFF	TGTGCCAGCAGCGAAGTCGGAACGGTGGGGGCGAACACCGGGGAGCTGTTTTTT	TRBV2	TRBJ2-2	.	.
CSASLESKGTNEKLFF	TGCAGTGCTAGCCTGGAGAGTAAGGGGACCAATGAAAAACTGTTTTTT	TRBV20-1	TRBJ1-4	.	.
CASSRPPTPTGELFF	TGTGCCAGCAGCCGACCTCCTACCCCCACCGGGGAGCTGTTTTTT	TRBV6-2/TRBV6-3	TRBJ2-2	many	.
CASSLSRTDTQYF	TGTGCCAGCAGCCTTAGCCGCACAGATACGCAGTATTTT	TRBV7-2	TRBJ2-3	many	.
CASRKQGNNEQFF	TGTGCCAGCAGAAAACAGGGTAACAATGAGCAGTTCTTC	TRBV6-5	TRBJ2-1	many	.
CASSNRRGTEAFF	TGCGCCAGCAGTAACAGGCGGGGGACTGAAGCTTTCTTT	TRBV10-2	TRBJ1-1	many	.
CASSDRDEYQPQHF	TGTGCCAGCAGTGATCGGGACGAATATCAGCCCCAGCATTTT	TRBV2	TRBJ1-5	many	.
CASSLVVRGRTIAKNIQYF	TGTGCCAGCAGCTTAGTTGTGCGAGGGCGCACAATAGCCAAAAACATTCAGTACTTC	TRBV7-8	TRBJ2-4	many	.
CASRQETQYF	TGTGCCAGCAGGCAAGAGACCCAGTACTTC	TRBV3-1	TRBJ2-5	many	.
CSARDPSRGGSNQPQHF	TGCAGTGCTAGAGATCCGTCCAGGGGGGGTAGCAATCAGCCCCAGCATTTT	TRBV20-1	TRBJ1-5	many	TRBD1
CSARDIGRRRGTDTQYF	TGCAGTGCTAGAGATATTGGGCGGCGGCGGGGCACAGATACGCAGTATTTT	TRBV20-1	TRBJ2-3	many	.
CASSPTGYTEAFF	TGTGCCAGCAGTCCAACAGGGTATACTGAAGCTTTCTTT	TRBV12-3/TRBV12-4	TRBJ1-1	many	.
CASTLRNQPQHF	TGTGCCAGCACCCTCAGGAACCAGCCCCAGCATTTT	TRBV28	TRBJ1-5	many	.
CASSQEVRGTEAFF	TGTGCCAGCAGTCAAGAAGTCAGAGGCACTGAAGCTTTCTTT	TRBV3-1	TRBJ1-1	many	.
CATSRTTRDSQETQYF	TGTGCCACCAGCAGGACCACTCGTGACAGTCAAGAGACCCAGTACTTC	TRBV15	TRBJ2-5	many	.
CSAKSLDVNTEAFF	TGCAGTGCTAAGTCCTTGGACGTGAACACTGAAGCTTTCTTT	TRBV20-1	TRBJ1-1	many	.
CASSLGTGENSPLHF	TGTGCCAGCAGCCTGGGGACAGGGGAAAATTCACCCCTCCACTTT	TRBV3-1	TRBJ1-6	many	TRBD1
CASSSRTSGGGETQYF	TGTGCCAGCAGCTCCCGGACTAGCGGGGGGGGAGAGACCCAGTACTTC	TRBV3-1	TRBJ2-5	many	TRBD2
CASSFQGELMNTEAFF	TGTGCCAGCAGCTTCCAGGGGGAGCTCATGAACACTGAAGCTTTCTTT	TRBV11-2	TRBJ1-1	few	TRBD1
CASSLPRGPGETQYF	TGCGCCAGCAGCTTGCCCAGGGGACCTGGGGAGACCCAGTACTTC	TRBV5-1	TRBJ2-5	many	.
CASSLDGTVTYEQYF	TGCGCCAGCAGCCTGGACGGGACGGTTACCTACGAGCAGTACTTC	TRBV5-1	TRBJ2-7	.	.
CASSSGTGVFNSPLHF	TGTGCCAGCAGCTCCGGGACAGGGGTTTTTAATTCACCCCTCCACTTT	TRBV6-5	TRBJ1-6	many	TRBD1
CSASGTGLPAFF	TGCAGTGCTAGTGGGACAGGCCTCCCAGCTTTCTTT	TRBV20-1	TRBJ1-1	many	TRBD1
CASSLRAGQGRNEQFF	TGTGCCAGCAGCTTAAGGGCGGGACAGGGGCGAAATGAGCAGTTCTTC	TRBV7-3	TRBJ2-1	few	TRBD1
CASSLGTLNTEAFF	TGTGCCAGCAGCCTCGGGACACTGAACACTGAAGCTTTCTTT	TRBV7-9	TRBJ1-1	many	.
CASSQLVETQYF	TGTGCCAGCAGCCAACTCGTTGAGACCCAGTACTTC	TRBV3-1	TRBJ2-5	.	.
CASSPDKSSNQPQHF	TGTGCCAGCAGCCCGGACAAGAGTAGCAATCAGCCCCAGCATTTT	TRBV7-2	TRBJ1-5	many	.
CASSLPGAGNTIYF	TGCGCCAGCAGCTTGCCAGGGGCTGGAAACACCATATATTTT	TRBV5-1	TRBJ1-3	few	.
CASRDSGGAHNEQFF	TGTGCCAGTCGAGACAGCGGGGGGGCCCACAATGAGCAGTTCTTC	TRBV6-6	TRBJ2-1	many	TRBD2
CASSLGPGSSTGELFF	TGCGCCAGCAGCTTGGGGCCAGGGTCGAGCACCGGGGAGCTGTTTTTT	TRBV5-1	TRBJ2-2	.	.
CSARDSDSFYEQYF	TGCAGTGCTAGAGATTCGGACAGCTTCTACGAGCAGTACTTC	TRBV20-1	TRBJ2-7	many	.
CASSLTVNTEACF	TGTGCCAGCAGCTTGACAGTGAACACTGAAGCTTGCTTT	TRBV5-5	TRBJ1-1	.	.
CSAPLQAGPDTQYF	TGCAGTGCTCCCTTGCAAGCAGGCCCAGATACGCAGTATTTT	TRBV20-1	TRBJ2-3	.	.
CASSQQRQGTDTQYF	TGTGCCAGCAGCCAACAGCGACAGGGTACAGATACGCAGTATTTT	TRBV3-1	TRBJ2-3	.	TRBD1
CASSRGQLNYGYTF	TGTGCCAGCAGCCGTGGACAGTTAAACTATGGCTACACCTTC	TRBV7-9	TRBJ1-2	many	.
CAISPGGATMSAFF	TGTGCCATCAGCCCCGGGGGAGCGACTATGTCGGCTTTCTTT	TRBV10-3	TRBJ1-1	many	.
CSAREGVGGALGNQPQHF	TGCAGTGCTAGAGAGGGTGTCGGGGGGGCGCTCGGCAATCAGCCCCAGCATTTT	TRBV20-1	TRBJ1-5	many	.
CASSPRQPYNSPLHF	TGTGCCAGCAGCCCACGACAACCCTATAATTCACCCCTCCACTTT	TRBV3-1	TRBJ1-6	many	.
CSALTGGYYNEQFF	TGCAGTGCTTTGACAGGGGGGTACTACAATGAGCAGTTCTTC	TRBV20-1	TRBJ2-1	many	TRBD1
CASRSGTSGNTIYF	TGCGCCAGCAGGTCTGGGACCTCTGGAAACACCATATATTTT	TRBV5-1	TRBJ1-3	few	.
CSVAPRGLTSTGELFF	TGCAGCGTTGCCCCACGGGGGCTTACGAGCACCGGGGAGCTGTTTTTT	TRBV29-1	TRBJ2-2	many	.
CAVVEGPDQETQYF	TGTGCCGTCGTGGAGGGTCCGGATCAAGAGACCCAGTACTTC	TRBV2	TRBJ2-5	many	.
CASSAGQNTGELFF	TGTGCCAGCAGCGCGGGACAGAACACCGGGGAGCTGTTTTTT	TRBV11-3	TRBJ2-2	.	.
CSAHRETYNEQFF	TGCAGCGCTCACAGGGAAACCTACAATGAGCAGTTCTTC	TRBV29-1	TRBJ2-1	many	.
CASSSRQEAAKNIQYF	TGTGCCAGCAGTTCCAGACAGGAGGCGGCCAAAAACATTCAGTACTTC	TRBV12-3/TRBV12-4	TRBJ2-4	many	.
CASRKQLNQPQHF	TGTGCCAGCAGGAAACAGTTAAATCAGCCCCAGCATTTT	TRBV12-3/TRBV12-4	TRBJ1-5	many	.
CASSQDSQGARYGYTF	TGCGCCAGCAGCCAAGATAGCCAGGGGGCGCGGTATGGCTACACCTTC	TRBV4-1	TRBJ1-2	.	TRBD1
CSAAKGGNNEQSF	TGCAGTGCTGCAAAGGGGGGGAACAATGAGCAGTCCTTC	TRBV20-1	TRBJ2-1	many	.
CSASARVASF	TGCAGTGCTAGCGCCCGGGTGGCTTCCTTT	TRBV20-1	TRBJ1-1	.	.